Following are 29 T cell receptor beta chains from one sample sequenced in a study of control samples from healthy donors and cancer patients. Assay used: immunoSEQ multiplex PCR; TCRdb lists only in-frame clones, some missing. In the table there are some 150,000 clones, around 94% of which are singletons. What was sequenced was PBMCs. The source of these receptors is a man in his sixties with colorectal cancer.

Written as DNA, the CDR3 is TGCGCCAGCAGCTTAGGGACAGAATACGAGCAGTACTTC. It translates to CASSLGTEYEQYF. The chain carries TRBV5-1 and TRBJ2-7; TRBD1 matches at 7 bases. Germline V gives CDR1 SGHRS, CDR2 YFSETQ. The junction had 3 bases not matched to a gene; V was cut back by 2 bases and J by 4 bases. CDR3 size: 13 residues.

This clone was observed a handful of times. This chain links TRBV3-1 (or the pseudogene TRBV3-2) with TRBJ2-7, with D perhaps TRBD2 (6 bases). Trimming took 0 bases from V and 3 from J, leaving 12 bases between them. The CDR3 loop spans 15 amino acids. Germline CDR1 reads LGHDT; CDR2 reads YNNKEL (reference sequence). The CDR3 coding sequence is TGTGCCAGCAGCCAAGATGATGGAGGGATCTACGAGCAGTACTTC. Translation: CASSQDDGGIYEQYF.

The V and J genes are TRBV11-3 and TRBJ1-1; D is undetermined. Germline assignment: CDR1 SGHNT and CDR2 YENEEA. The CDR3 runs to 14 residues. The V gene lost 0 bases and the J gene lost 1 base, with 6 bases spanning the gap. This CDR3 reads CASSLDGPNTEAFF. The CDR3 bases are TGTGCCAGCAGCTTAGACGGACCGAACACTGAAGCTTTCTTT.

The chain combines TRBV29-1 with TRBJ1-1; D ambiguous. CDR3 length equals 13 residues. Germline-derived CDR1 and CDR2 are SQVTM and ANQGSEA. Trimming stripped 7 bases from V and 1 base from J, with 13 bases between. DNA for the CDR3: TGCAGCGCCTACCGAGGAGGGAACACTGAAGCTTTCTTT. Amino acid sequence: CSAYRGGNTEAFF. Drawing the rest from reference TRBV29-1 and TRBJ1-1, the complete variable domain is SAVISQKPSRDICQRGTSLTIQCQVDSQVTMMFWYRQQPGQSLTLIATANQGSEATYESGFVIDKFPISRPNLTFSTLTVSNMSPEDSSIYLCSAYRGGNTEAFFGQGTRLTVV.

The chain recombines TRBV4-2 with TRBJ1-1; D remains unclear. The CDR3 covers 13 residues. Looked up from germline, CDR1 is LGHNA and CDR2 is YNFKEQ. V lost 5 bases and J lost 7, with 14 bases in between. In DNA form, the CDR3 reads TGTGCCAGCAGCGTGGCCGGGAGATTTGAAGCTTTCTTT. This codes for CASSVAGRFEAFF.

V gene TRBV11-2 combines with J gene TRBJ1-2; no reliable D call. Germline V CDR1 and CDR2: SGHAT, FQNNGV. The CDR3 totals 17 residues. The V gene lost 1 base and the J gene lost 0 bases, with 15 bases spanning the gap. The CDR3 loop reads CASSLGLRTSPNYGYTF. CDR3 nucleotides: TGTGCCAGCAGCTTAGGTTTGCGCACATCCCCTAACTATGGCTACACCTTC.

The chain uses TRBV5-1 and TRBJ2-4; 8 bases align to TRBD1. From germline, CDR1 is SGHRS and CDR2 YFSETQ. The CDR3 is 16 residues long. V shed 0 bases, J shed 7 bases, and the junction held 9 bases outside the gene matches. The CDR3 DNA is TGCGCCAGCAGCTTGGCAGAATCGACAGGGGCCAACATTCAGTACTTC. This translates into CASSLAESTGANIQYF.

This clone has only one observation. The rearrangement links TRBV19 to TRBJ2-2, with D hard to call. CDR1 and CDR2 from the germline V gene are LNHDA and SQIVND (reference sequence). V gave up 1 base and J gave up 1 base, with 7 bases separating them. This CDR3 is built from 15 residues. CDR3 sequence: CASSIVWQNTGELFF. CDR3 DNA: TGTGCCAGTAGTATAGTGTGGCAGAACACCGGGGAGCTGTTTTTT. The full variable domain, its missing parts supplied by reference TRBV19 and TRBJ2-2, is DGGITQSPKYLFRKEGQNVTLSCEQNLNHDAMYWYRQDPGQGLRLIYYSQIVNDFQKGDIAEGYSVSREKKESFPLTVTSAQKNPTAFYLCASSIVWQNTGELFFGEGSRLTVL.

This clone was counted a single time. The chain recombines TRBV6-2 or TRBV6-3 with TRBJ2-7; D not certain. The V end was cut by 2 bases, the J end by 2 bases, with 1 base between. This CDR3 comprises 11 residues. CDR1 MNHEY and CDR2 SVGEGT come from the germline V gene. The CDR3 here is CASSYTYEQYF. CDR3 sequence (DNA): TGTGCCAGCAGTTACACCTACGAGCAGTACTTC.

The chain employs TRBV6-6 and TRBJ2-5; tentatively, D is TRBD2 (5 bases). V was clipped by 2 bases and J by 4 bases, with 8 bases between them. This CDR3 region has 13 residues. CDR1 and CDR2 from the germline V gene are MNHNY and SVGAGI (reference sequence). The CDR3 reads CASSYSEGETQYF. The CDR3, as DNA: TGTGCCAGCAGTTACAGTGAGGGAGAGACCCAGTACTTC.

J is TRBJ1-3 and V is TRBV5-4; D is unclear. Per germline, CDR1 SGHNT and CDR2 YYREEE (reference sequence). The germline V and J ends were trimmed by 2 bases and 0 bases, with 6 bases remaining between them. The CDR3 length is 14 residues. The CDR3 spells CASSLEFSGNTIYF. CDR3 nucleotide sequence: TGTGCCAGCAGCTTAGAGTTCTCTGGAAACACCATATATTTT. Supplemented by reference TRBV5-4 and TRBJ1-3, the full variable domain reads ETGVTQSPTHLIKTRGQQVTLRCSSQSGHNTVSWYQQALGQGPQFIFQYYREEENGRGNFPPRFSGLQFPNYSSELNVNALELDDSALYLCASSLEFSGNTIYFGEGSWLTVV.

V gene TRBV19 combines with J gene TRBJ1-1; D is undetermined. The CDR3 is made up of 14 amino acids. Germline CDR1 reads LNHDA; CDR2 reads SQIVND (reference sequence). V lost 3 bases and J lost 1, with 9 bases in between. The DNA for the CDR3 is TGTGCCAGTAGTATCCAGGCGTCGAACACTGAAGCTTTCTTT. Residues: CASSIQASNTEAFF.

The V gene is TRBV11-2, the J gene TRBJ1-3, with D unclear. The V end was cut by 3 bases, the J end by 0 bases, with 6 bases between. The CDR3 runs to 14 residues. Germline lookup yields CDR1 SGHAT and CDR2 FQNNGV. The DNA of the CDR3 is TGTGCCAGCAGCTTTTCTAGCTCTGGAAACACCATATATTTT. Translated: CASSFSSSGNTIYF.

J is TRBJ2-3 and V is TRBV19, with 9 bases that match TRBD2. Germline V lookup: CDR1 LNHDA, CDR2 SQIVND (reference sequence). This CDR3 spans 15 amino acids. Losses at the gene ends were 7 bases for V and 2 bases for J; bases not matched to a gene: 7. The CDR3 region has the DNA TGTGCCAGTACGTCTAGCGGGGTTTCCACAGATACGCAGTATTTT. This encodes CASTSSGVSTDTQYF.

The chain links TRBV18 to TRBJ1-1, with 7 bases aligning to TRBD1. This CDR3 region has 14 residues. Trimming took 5 bases from V and 0 from J; bases not matched to a gene: 3. From germline, CDR1 is KGHSH and CDR2 LQKENI. CDR3 bases: TGTGCCAGCTCAGGGACAGCGCTGAACACTGAAGCTTTCTTT. Protein: CASSGTALNTEAFF.

The chain is built from TRBV6-1 and TRBJ2-2, with no clear D. CDR3 length equals 13 residues. Germline lookup yields CDR1 MNHNS and CDR2 SASEGT. Trimming took 2 bases from V and 5 from J, leaving 6 bases between them. The CDR3, as DNA: TGTGCCAGCAGTGAATGGCAGACCGGGGAGCTGTTTTTT. Amino acids: CASSEWQTGELFF.

This chain uses TRBV5-8 with TRBJ2-7; 11 bases line up with TRBD1. CDR3 size: 14 residues. V trimming: 4 bases; J trimming: 5 bases; junction bases outside the gene matches: 5. Germline assignment: CDR1 SGHTS and CDR2 YDEGEE. The CDR3 reads CASSTGQGVNEQYF. Here the CDR3 DNA reads TGTGCCAGCAGCACGGGACAGGGGGTTAACGAGCAGTACTTC.

For the CDR3, the DNA is TGTGCCAGCGAGAACACTGAAGCTTTCTTT. Amino acids: CASENTEAFF. The J gene is TRBJ1-1, the V gene TRBV7-9; D remains unclear. Trimming stripped 8 bases from V and 1 base from J, with 2 bases between. CDR1 is SEHNR and CDR2 is FQNEAQ in the germline V gene (reference sequence). CDR3 length: 10 residues.

Details on this clone: The same CDR3 is also encoded by other DNA sequences in this sample. The V call is TRBV5-1, the J call TRBJ1-2, with 7 bases lining up with TRBD1. Losses at the gene ends were 4 bases for V and 4 bases for J; bases not matched to a gene: 4. CDR1 and CDR2 (germline): SGHRS, YFSETQ. The CDR3 runs 13 residues. CDR3 nucleotides: TGCGCCAGCAGCCCGGGACAGAGCTATGGCTACACCTTC. Translation: CASSPGQSYGYTF.

V usage is TRBV7-2 and J usage is TRBJ2-5; D is possibly TRBD1 or TRBD2 (5 bases each). Per the germline V gene, CDR1 is SGHTA and CDR2 is FQGNSA. Trimming removed 1 base from V and 9 bases from J, with 18 bases in between. The CDR3 is made up of 15 amino acids. The chain's CDR3 is CASSLGRLGVLAQYF. For the CDR3, the DNA is TGTGCCAGCAGCTTAGGACGTCTGGGGGTGCTGGCCCAGTACTTC.

This chain uses TRBV5-5 with TRBJ1-5; perhaps TRBD1 as D (6 bases). V lost 4 bases, J lost 7 bases, and 15 bases lay in between. The germline CDR1 and CDR2 sequences are SGHKS and YYEKEE (reference sequence). The CDR3 consists of 14 residues. For the CDR3, the DNA is TGTGCCAGCAGCCTCGGTAGCAGGGGCCAGCCCCAGCATTTT. Translating it yields CASSLGSRGQPQHF.

The chain couples TRBV5-8 to TRBJ1-5; TRBD1 is a possible D gene (5 bases). Per germline, CDR1 SGHTS and CDR2 YDEGEE. The CDR3 contains 14 residues. V was trimmed by 5 bases and J by 2 bases, leaving 11 bases between them. The CDR3 DNA reads TGTGCCAGCAGGCAATGGGACGGCAATCAGCCCCAGCATTTT. Protein: CASRQWDGNQPQHF.

The rearrangement uses TRBV30 and TRBJ1-2; TRBD1 is a possible D gene (6 bases). The germline V gene has CDR1 GTSNPN and CDR2 SVGIG (reference sequence). V lost 2 bases and J 4 bases, leaving 17 bases between the germline ends. This CDR3 comprises 15 residues. CDR3 in amino acids: CAWSPRDILTYGYTF. In DNA, the CDR3 is TGTGCCTGGAGTCCTAGGGACATTTTAACCTATGGCTACACCTTC. The full variable domain, rest sourced from reference TRBV30 and TRBJ1-2, is SQTIHQWPATLVQPVGSPLSLECTVEGTSNPNLYWYRQAAGRGLQLLFYSVGIGQISSEVPQNLSASRPQDRQFILSSKKLLLSDSGFYLCAWSPRDILTYGYTFGSGTRLTVV.

Only one count was recorded for this clone. This sequence joins TRBV5-4 and TRBJ2-5; 7 bases agree with TRBD2. The CDR3 is 16 residues long. The junction had 10 bases not matched to a gene; V was cut back by 0 bases and J by 5 bases. Germline CDR1 and CDR2: SGHNT and YYREEE (reference sequence). The CDR3 spells CASSLESSGGLETQYF. CDR3 nucleotide sequence: TGTGCCAGCAGCTTGGAGTCTAGCGGAGGTTTGGAGACCCAGTACTTC.

The rearrangement links TRBV7-9 to TRBJ2-7, with D possibly being TRBD1 (8 bases). V gave up 8 bases and J gave up 7 bases, with 27 bases separating them. CDR3 length equals 16 residues. In germline, CDR1 is SEHNR, CDR2 FQNEAQ (reference sequence). DNA of the CDR3: TGTGCCAGCTCCCCCCCCGGGGGGCAGGGGGCGGGGGAGCAGTACTTC. It codes for CASSPPGGQGAGEQYF.

Only one count was recorded for this clone. The chain is built from TRBV19 and TRBJ1-3; D unresolved. Germline V gives CDR1 LNHDA, CDR2 SQIVND (reference sequence). The ends were cut back, 5 bases at V and 0 bases at J, with 14 bases in the middle. This CDR3 contains 16 residues. The CDR3, as DNA: TGTGCCAGTAGTGTAACGATTAGAGGCTCTGGAAACACCATATATTTT. Protein: CASSVTIRGSGNTIYF.

The V call is TRBV18, the J call TRBJ2-3; 8 positions match TRBD1. CDR1 and CDR2 from the germline V gene are KGHSH and LQKENI. J was trimmed by 9 bases and V by 4 bases; bases with no gene match: 6. CDR3 length: 13 amino acids. CDR3 nucleotide sequence: TGTGCCAGCTCACTCCTCGACAGGGGCACGCAGTATTTT. Its protein is CASSLLDRGTQYF.

This chain's CDR3 is CASSYSSGGPGYGYTF. In nucleotides, the CDR3 is TGTGCCAGCAGTTACTCCTCAGGGGGGCCCGGCTATGGCTACACCTTC. The rearrangement links TRBV6-5 to TRBJ1-2, with 7 nucleotides matching TRBD1. Trimming at V came to 0 bases and at J to 4 bases, leaving 8 bases not matched to a gene. CDR1 is MNHEY and CDR2 is SVGAGI in the germline V gene. This CDR3 is 16 amino acids long.

The chain recombines TRBV19 with TRBJ2-2; a possible D gene is TRBD1 (6 bases). Germline V gene data show CDR1 as LNHDA and CDR2 as SQIVND (reference sequence). CDR3 length equals 17 residues. V was pared by 7 bases and J by 4 bases, with 22 bases between. CDR3 residues: CASTSQFQTGFTGELFF. In nucleotides, the CDR3 is TGTGCCAGTACTTCCCAATTCCAGACAGGATTCACCGGGGAGCTGTTTTTT.